The rows below give T cell receptor beta chains drawn from one sample of a study of blood T cell repertoires in COVID-19. TCRdb keeps only in-frame clones here, not all; method: immunoSEQ multiplex PCR. The data hold approximately 260,000 clones, with about 86% observed a single time. The source material was PBMCs or T cells enriched from blood (not recorded which). All receptors derive from a man aged 45 to 65 who had recovered from COVID-19. The CDR3 runs from the conserved cysteine through the conserved F or W.

v_gene	j_gene	CDR3aa
TRBV2	TRBJ2-5	CASRGGETQYF
TRBV5-6	TRBJ1-1	CASSLGSLAFF
TRBV7-8	TRBJ2-5	CASSLARLGGTQYF
TRBV9	TRBJ1-3	CASSVAVNGNTIYF
TRBV6-5	TRBJ2-7	CASSSDRGSYEQYF
TRBV6-6	TRBJ2-2	CASTWEGLIGELFF
TRBV19	TRBJ2-7	CASSRDSRYEQYF
TRBV18	TRBJ1-5	CASSPSGSNQPQHF
TRBV11-2	TRBJ2-1	CASSPGLAGGQSEQFF
TRBV19	TRBJ2-7	CASSIRTGNEQYF
TRBV5-1	TRBJ2-3	CASSMGQSTDTQYF